The rows below give T cell receptor beta chains drawn from one sample of a study of Ad26.COV2.S vaccination and SARS-CoV-2 variants. The table came from immunoSEQ multiplex PCR; TCRdb's copy has only in-frame clones and leaves some out. Among 300,000 to 350,000 clones, roughly 90% were seen once, and the ten largest hold 5%. The starting material was peripheral blood, obtained in a trial of Ad26.COV2.S vaccine versus placebo. These receptors came from a person between 18 and 65 years old who received the Ad26.COV2.S COVID-19 vaccine or a placebo. CDR3s include the opening cysteine and the closing phenylalanine or tryptophan. The D gene is left open where the match is weak.

>.|TRBV28|TRBJ1-1
TGTGCCAGCAGTTTTCTGGGGGCGACTGAAGCTTTCTTT
CASSFLGATEAFF
>.|TRBV24-1|TRBJ2-7
TGTGCCACCAGTGATCCGGACACTTACGAGCAGTACTTC
CATSDPDTYEQYF
>.|TRBV9|TRBJ1-1
TGTGCCAGCGCAGGGGTTGGGGACACTGAAGCTTTCTTT
CASAGVGDTEAFF
>TRBD2|TRBV6-5|TRBJ2-3
TGTGCCAGCAGTCGACTAGCGCAAACAGATACGCAGTATTTT
CASSRLAQTDTQYF
>.|TRBV25-1|TRBJ1-1
TGTGCCAGCAGGCGGGGGATGAACACTGAAGCTTTCTTT
CASRRGMNTEAFF
>.|TRBV13|TRBJ2-7
TGTGCCAGCAGCTTACGGGGATATGAGCAGTACTTC
CASSLRGYEQYF
>TRBD2|TRBV5-5|TRBJ2-1
TGTGCCAGCAGCGGAAGCGGGGGGGCCACCTACAATGAGCAGTTCTTC
CASSGSGGATYNEQFF
>TRBD1|TRBV7-2|TRBJ2-7
TGTGCCAGCAGCCTGGGGACAGGGCTTTACGAGCAGTACTTC
CASSLGTGLYEQYF
>.|TRBV2|TRBJ1-2
TGTGCCAGCAAGGACAGTTTTTATGGCTACACCTTC
CASKDSFYGYTF
>TRBD1|TRBV4-3|TRBJ1-4
TGCGCCAGCAGCCGTAGGACAGGGACTAATGAAAAACTGTTTTTT
CASSRRTGTNEKLFF
>.|TRBV3-1/TRBV3-2|TRBJ2-5
TGTGCCAGCAGCCAAGACAGTGGGCCGGGGACCCAGTACTTC
CASSQDSGPGTQYF
>TRBD1|TRBV11-1|TRBJ1-1
TGTGCCAGCAGCTTCACAGGGGTCGGCTACACTGAAGCTTTCTTT
CASSFTGVGYTEAFF
>TRBD2|TRBV18|TRBJ2-7
TGTGCCAGCTCACCTATCAGACTAGCGGGAAAGACCTACGAGCAGTACTTC
CASSPIRLAGKTYEQYF
>TRBD1|TRBV29-1|TRBJ2-3
TGCAGCGGGCAGGGGGCGCGTAACACAGATACGCAGTATTTT
CSGQGARNTDTQYF
>TRBD2|TRBV3-1/TRBV3-2|TRBJ2-3
TGTGCCAGCAGCCAAGTGGGAGGACTAGCGACAGATACGCAGTATTTT
CASSQVGGLATDTQYF
>.|TRBV3-1/TRBV3-2|TRBJ1-1
TGTGCCAGCAGCCAAGTCCCGGGGATGAACACTGAAGCTTTCTTT
CASSQVPGMNTEAFF
>.|TRBV28|TRBJ1-2
TGTGCCAGCAGTTTATTAGGCCCCCTTGGTGCGAACTATGGCTACACCTTC
CASSLLGPLGANYGYTF
>TRBD1|TRBV7-9|TRBJ2-6
TGTGCCAGCAGCTGGGCGACAGGGGTCCTACTCTCTGGGGCCAACGTCCTGACTTTC
CASSWATGVLLSGANVLTF
>.|TRBV18|TRBJ2-3
TGTGCCAGCTCACCCCAGGGGAGGCCCACAGATACGCAGTATTTT
CASSPQGRPTDTQYF
>.|TRBV5-5|TRBJ2-7
TGTGCCAGCAGCAAAACGGGGCTAGAGCAGTACTTC
CASSKTGLEQYF
>.|TRBV19|TRBJ1-1
TGTGCCAGTAGTGCACAGGTGAACACTGAAGCTTTCTTT
CASSAQVNTEAFF
>TRBD1|TRBV5-4|TRBJ2-1
TGTGCCAGCAGCTCGACAGGGTCGCAGCAGTTCTTC
CASSSTGSQQFF
>TRBD1|TRBV10-3|TRBJ1-5
TGTGCCACCCGGGACAGGGAGGATCAGCCCCAGCATTTT
CATRDREDQPQHF
>.|TRBV3-1/TRBV3-2|TRBJ1-2
TGTGCCAGCAGCAGCCTCTATGGCTACACCTTC
CASSSLYGYTF
>TRBD1|TRBV30|TRBJ1-6
TGTGCCTGGACGGCAGGGGGCAATTCACCCCTCCACTTT
CAWTAGGNSPLHF
>TRBD1|TRBV9|TRBJ2-3
TGTGCCAGCAGCTACCGGGACAGGGGTCCCACAGATACGCAGTATTTT
CASSYRDRGPTDTQYF
>.|TRBV6-5|TRBJ1-2
TGTGCCACTGCTAGCAGGCGGCACAACTATGGCTACACCTTC
CATASRRHNYGYTF
>.|TRBV4-1|TRBJ2-5
TGCGCCAGCAGCCGCGCCAGGGCAGGGGGGAAAGAGACCCAGTACTTC
CASSRARAGGKETQYF
>.|TRBV5-1|TRBJ2-1
TGCGCCAGCAGCTTGGCCAGTGCTGGTAATGAGCAGTTCTTC
CASSLASAGNEQFF
>TRBD1|TRBV6-1|TRBJ1-6
TGTGCCAGCAGTTCGGGACAGGGGAATTCACCCCTCCACTTT
CASSSGQGNSPLHF
>.|TRBV27|TRBJ2-7
TGTGCCAGCAGTCTTCAGGGTATTCCCTACGAGCAGTACTTC
CASSLQGIPYEQYF
>.|TRBV9|TRBJ2-5
TGTGCCAGCAGCGTAGGGTCCGTTCTAGAGACCCAGTACTTC
CASSVGSVLETQYF
>.|TRBV11-2|TRBJ2-1
TGTGCCAGCAGCGCCCCGGGGGGCGGGAGATACAATGAGCAGTTCTTC
CASSAPGGGRYNEQFF
>TRBD1|TRBV28|TRBJ2-7
TGTGCCAGCAGTTTGGGACAGGGGGCTCGGTACGAGCAGTACTTC
CASSLGQGARYEQYF
>TRBD1|TRBV4-3|TRBJ2-5
TGCGCCAGCAGCCGAATTACGGGACAGTCACAAGAGACCCAGTACTTC
CASSRITGQSQETQYF
>.|TRBV27|TRBJ2-7
TGTGCCAGCAGGCTGACCCGGGGACACCTCTCCTACGAGCAGTACTTC
CASRLTRGHLSYEQYF
>.|TRBV12-3/TRBV12-4|TRBJ1-1
TGTGCCAGCAGTTTAGGGCCTACTGAAGCTTTCTTT
CASSLGPTEAFF